This T cell receptor (beta chain) was profiled in a study of T cell responses to AZD1222 COVID-19 vaccine. Whole-study findings and limits: Seropositive at baseline were only six or seven AZD1222 recipients. White British donors predominated, females outnumbered males, and clonal diversity was possibly underestimated. With two AZD1222 doses given, Spike-specific TCR breadth and depth both rose.

TCRdb's copy holds only in-frame clones and misses some; the assay was immunoSEQ multiplex PCR. The sample yields about 72,000 clones, about nine tenths seen once. As regards this clone: Its antigen remains unknown.

CDR3 length: 13 amino acids. Germline V gives CDR1 MNHEY, CDR2 SVGAGI. V was shortened by 10 bases and J by 8 bases, with 20 bases between the two germline ends. The gene calls are TRBV6-5 and TRBJ1-2; perhaps TRBD1 as D (5 bases). The sample was peripheral blood, taken on day 0 of AZD1222 vaccination. The TCR originated in an adult in good health. CDR3 sequence: CATLGEGSSGYTF. CDR3 DNA: TGTGCCACCCTGGGGGAGGGTTCATCAGGCTACACCTTC.